This entry describes one TCR beta chain. This sample stems from a study of blood T cell repertoires in COVID-19. Study-level background: Specimens from acute and convalescent COVID-19 originated in the United States, Italy and Spain. The analysed material was cDNA or gDNA that came from T cells, B-cell-depleted T cells, or PBMCs.

Original processing notes: Amplified reference gene primers provided the basis for estimating nucleated cell counts. Using immunoSEQ multiplex PCR, the repertoire was profiled, and TCRdb retains in-frame clones only, with some absent. The V and J calls and clone size come from that table; D and trimming were worked out from the DNA. The sample includes a few hundred thousand clones, approximately 90% of them seen just once. The CDR3 runs 14 residues. The V and J ends lost 8 bases and 5 bases respectively, with 18 bases between them. Germline CDR1 is LNHDA and CDR2 is SQIVND (reference sequence). The TCR was taken from a man aged 60-69 years who had recovered from COVID-19. Sequencing was done on a sample of peripheral blood. V and J are TRBV19 and TRBJ2-5; tentative D call: TRBD1 (6 bases). The CDR3 nucleotides are TGTGCCAGTGGTCGAACAGGGTTGTTGGAGACCCAGTACTTC. This encodes CASGRTGLLETQYF. Complete variable domain (other parts from reference TRBV19 and TRBJ2-5): DGGITQSPKYLFRKEGQNVTLSCEQNLNHDAMYWYRQDPGQGLRLIYYSQIVNDFQKGDIAEGYSVSREKKESFPLTVTSAQKNPTAFYLCASGRTGLLETQYFGPGTRLLVL.